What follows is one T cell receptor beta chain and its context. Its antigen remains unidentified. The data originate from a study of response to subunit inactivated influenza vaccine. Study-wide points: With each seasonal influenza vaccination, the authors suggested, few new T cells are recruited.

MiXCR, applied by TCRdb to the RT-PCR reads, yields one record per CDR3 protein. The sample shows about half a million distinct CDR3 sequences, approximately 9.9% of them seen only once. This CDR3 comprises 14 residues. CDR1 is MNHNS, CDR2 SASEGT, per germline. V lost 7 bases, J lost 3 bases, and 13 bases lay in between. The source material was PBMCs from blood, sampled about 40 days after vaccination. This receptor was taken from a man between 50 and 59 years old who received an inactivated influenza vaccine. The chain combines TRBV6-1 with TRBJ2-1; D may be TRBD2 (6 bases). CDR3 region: CASKRDWGYNEQFF. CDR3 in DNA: TGTGCCAGCAAAAGGGACTGGGGCTACAATGAGCAGTTCTTC.